This T cell receptor (beta chain) is from a study of T cells expressing NK-cell markers. From its re-call of the 5' RACE reads, TCRdb lists each CDR3 protein once, without DNA. The data show about 120,000 distinct CDR3 sequences, and the top ten clones hold approximately 18%. This clonotype was sampled from a woman aged 18 to 75 in good health. The sample comprised blood T cells: a sorted CD56 or NKG2C T cell subset, CD4+ or CD8+ T cells, or bulk PBMC T cells (not recorded which).

CDR3 sequence: CASSLERSGKNIQYF. This chain links TRBV27 with TRBJ2-4. Germline loops: CDR1 MNHEY, CDR2 SMNVEV (reference sequence). The length of the CDR3 is 15 residues.